This T cell receptor beta chain was recorded in a study of blood T cells in healthy people across ages. Study overall: Template switching picked up about one barcoded beta molecule for each two T cells.

Germline CDR1 is LGHDT and CDR2 is YNNKEL (reference sequence). There are 16 residues in the CDR3. V was clipped by 0 bases and J by 5 bases; unmatched bases: 6. Isolated per sample were at least 6.5 million PBMCs. This clonotype has only a few counts. Primed by a sample-barcoded 5' primer and a J-beta primer mix, a second PCR proceeded for roughly 6 to 12 cycles. No fewer than 3 million CDR3-containing paired-end reads came from each sample. Using its own MiXCR run on the 5' RACE reads, TCRdb lists one record per CDR3 protein. The sample yields roughly 700,000 distinct CDR3 sequences, 20% to 25% seen once. The data were also submitted as part of a second study, on T cells of mothers and their children. This second report adds: Donors were three healthy Caucasian mothers and their six children.

Sequencing used blood. The receptor was isolated from a boy younger than 18 in good health. This chain joins TRBV3-1 and TRBJ2-2, with TRBD1 matching over 7 bases. The CDR3: CASSQDQGTETGELFF. CDR3 nucleotide sequence: TGTGCCAGCAGCCAAGATCAAGGGACAGAGACCGGGGAGCTGTTTTTT.